These T cell receptor beta chains were read from a single sample in a study of early T cells in non-severe SARS-CoV-2 infection. Using its own MiXCR run on the 5' RACE reads, TCRdb lists one record per CDR3 protein. The sample lists around 50,000 distinct CDR3 sequences; around 10% were seen once. Sequencing was carried out using whole blood. The receptors originated from an adult who was a healthcare worker with PCR-confirmed SARS-CoV-2 infection or an uninfected control (not recorded which). Both conserved end residues are part of each CDR3. Fields, in order: J gene, V gene, clone size, D gene, CDR3 DNA, CDR3 protein. D genes are given only for firm matches. Clone size is not always given. Where it is, it says once, few, many or a class for expanded clones.

>TRBJ1-1|TRBV12-3/TRBV12-4|many|NA
TGTGCCAGCAGTTTAGAGGTGTTGACTGAAGCTTTCTTT
CASSLEVLTEAFF
>TRBJ1-4|TRBV28|few|NA
TGTGCCAGCAATCCCCCTTCCGGAAAACTGTTTTTT
CASNPPSGKLFF
>TRBJ1-2|TRBV29-1|few|TRBD1
TGCAGCGTCGACAGGGGGGCCCTCTATGGCTACACCTTC
CSVDRGALYGYTF
>TRBJ2-3|TRBV4-1|NA|TRBD2
TGCGCCAGCAGCCAGCCCCCAGCGGGGCCCAGTGATTTT
CASSQPPAGPSDF
>TRBJ1-4|TRBV27|many|NA
TGTGCCAGCAGTCCCCGTCGGACACCAACTAATGAAAAACTGTTTTTT
CASSPRRTPTNEKLFF
>TRBJ2-7|TRBV28|NA|NA
TGTGCCAGCTCGGAAGCCGATACAGGGAGAAGGGACGAGCAGTACTTC
CASSEADTGRRDEQYF
>TRBJ1-5|TRBV19|many|NA
TGTGCCAGTAGTATGACAGAGGTTAGCAATCAGCCCCAGCATTTT
CASSMTEVSNQPQHF
>TRBJ2-7|TRBV6-1|many|TRBD2
TGTGCCAGCAGTGAAGCGCCTAGCGGGAGGCCAAGCTCCTACGAGCAGTACTTC
CASSEAPSGRPSSYEQYF
>TRBJ2-1|TRBV20-1|few|NA
TGCAGTGCTAGAGATATTTCGGGTCCGAGCTCCTACAATGAGCAGTTCTTC
CSARDISGPSSYNEQFF
>TRBJ1-5|TRBV21-1|many|NA
TGTGCCAGCAGCAAAGGCGCCGGGAACGGCAATCAGCCCCAGCATTTT
CASSKGAGNGNQPQHF
>TRBJ1-6|TRBV3-1|NA|NA
TGTGCCAGCAGCCAGAGGGGTATCCTCAGCTCCTATAATTCACCCCTCCACTTT
CASSQRGILSSYNSPLHF
>TRBJ1-1|TRBV12-3/TRBV12-4|many|NA
TGTGCCAGCAGTTTAGAACGGCGGAACACTGAAGCTTTCTTT
CASSLERRNTEAFF
>TRBJ1-6|TRBV4-1|NA|NA
TGCGCCAGCAGCCAAGATCTCGGCAGGATCAATTCACCCCTCCACTTT
CASSQDLGRINSPLHF
>TRBJ2-5|TRBV20-1|few|NA
TGCAGTGCTAGAGATCAGGGCCCGTTGACCCAGTACTTC
CSARDQGPLTQYF
>TRBJ2-3|TRBV5-1|few|NA
TGCGCCAGCTTTGGGCCAAGCACAGATACGCAGTATTTT
CASFGPSTDTQYF
>TRBJ2-1|TRBV12-5|NA|TRBD2
TGTGCTAGTGGCCCTCCTAGCGGACCTTACAATGAGCAGTTCTTC
CASGPPSGPYNEQFF
>TRBJ2-3|TRBV3-1|many|NA
TGTGCCAGCAGCCCCGTCCTAGGAGATACGCAGTATTTT
CASSPVLGDTQYF
>TRBJ1-2|TRBV27|NA|NA
TGTGCCAGCAGTTTCTCAGTGTCAGGAGGAGGCTACACCTTC
CASSFSVSGGGYTF
>TRBJ1-1|TRBV20-1|many|NA
TGCAGCCCTTTGTCGGGTGGGGGCTTGAACACTGAAGCTTTCTTT
CSPLSGGGLNTEAFF
>TRBJ2-3|TRBV28|once|TRBD2
TGTGCCAGCAGTATAGCGGGAGGGGGACGCACAGATACGCAGTATTTT
CASSIAGGGRTDTQYF
>TRBJ2-1|TRBV27|NA|TRBD2
TGTGCCAGCCGCTTGGGACTAGCGAGTTACAATGAGCAGTTCTTC
CASRLGLASYNEQFF
>TRBJ1-1|TRBV11-2|many|NA
TGTGCCAGCAGCTTTATCTCATCCCAGTGGACTTTCTTT
CASSFISSQWTFF
>TRBJ2-3|TRBV29-1|NA|NA
TGCAGCGGCAGCTTTAGCACAGATACGCAGTATTTT
CSGSFSTDTQYF
>TRBJ2-1|TRBV7-6|few|TRBD1
TGTGCCAGCAGCTTCACGGGATTAGGGGGCGGGGAGCAGTTCTTC
CASSFTGLGGGEQFF
>TRBJ2-5|TRBV14|few|NA
TGTGCCAGCAGCCAAGCGGGGGGCCAGGGGTGGACCCAGTACTTC
CASSQAGGQGWTQYF
>TRBJ2-2|TRBV5-1|many|NA
TGCGCCAGCAGCTCCCTCGCGCGAGCGTCCGGGGAGCTGTTTTTT
CASSSLARASGELFF
>TRBJ2-2|TRBV11-3|NA|TRBD2
TGTGCCAGCAGCCCCTCGGGGGGGCACATGAACACCGGGGAGCTGTTTTTT
CASSPSGGHMNTGELFF
>TRBJ1-3|TRBV10-3|many|NA
TGTGCCATCACCCGGGAGTCTGGAAACACCATATATTTT
CAITRESGNTIYF
>TRBJ2-3|TRBV5-6|many|NA
TGTGCCAGCAGCTTGCAAGATACGCAGTATTTT
CASSLQDTQYF
>TRBJ2-3|TRBV30|many|NA
TGTGCCTGGGCTCACGGGACTAGCACAGATACGCAGTATTTT
CAWAHGTSTDTQYF